These 28 T cell receptor beta chains originate from one sample sequenced in a study of cytomegalovirus exposure and HLA in healthy donors. A multiplex PCR was run with 60 Vbeta primers and 13 Jbeta primers. Sequencing was performed with immunoSEQ multiplex PCR; in TCRdb, only in-frame clones are kept and a portion is missing. The repertoire holds some 130,000 clones, more than 70% seen once, with roughly 0.99% in the top ten. Sequencing was performed on PBMCs. Receptors originate from a male donor in good health and CMV-seronegative.

As regards this clone: A read error may produce the germline difference seen at one junction end. The CDR3 sequence is CASSTHQSSYEQYF. CDR3 coding DNA: TGCGCCAGCAGCACACACCAAAGTTCCTACGAGCAGTACTTC. This chain uses TRBV5-5 with TRBJ2-7, with unresolved D. The germline V gene has CDR1 SGHKS and CDR2 YYEKEE (reference sequence). This CDR3 is 14 amino acids long.

This sequence joins TRBV4-3 and TRBJ2-7; the match to TRBD1 covers 7 bases. The CDR3 runs to 15 residues. Trimming removed 2 bases from V and 1 base from J; junction bases left unmatched: 5. Germline values: CDR1 LGHNA, CDR2 YSLEER. The CDR3 sequence: CASSQLGQLSYEQYF. CDR3 bases: TGCGCCAGCAGCCAACTGGGACAGTTATCCTACGAGCAGTACTTC.

This clone has more than one count but fewer than ten. CDR3 bases: TGCGCCAGCAGCCAAGATGGTCGGGGAGGAAGCAATCAGCCCCAGCATTTT. It codes for CASSQDGRGGSNQPQHF. The chain carries TRBV4-3 and TRBJ1-5, with D unclear. The CDR3 totals 17 residues. Germline-derived CDR1 and CDR2 are LGHNA and YSLEER. Trimming removed 0 bases at V and 1 base at J, with 13 bases between.

The V gene is TRBV2, the J gene TRBJ2-5, with D maybe TRBD2 (7 bases). V lost 4 bases to trimming and J lost 5 bases, with 14 bases between them. Germline loops: CDR1 SNHLY, CDR2 FYNNEI. This CDR3 has 14 amino acids. The CDR3: CASSAQGGLETQYF. The CDR3 DNA reads TGTGCCAGCAGTGCACAGGGAGGGTTGGAGACCCAGTACTTC.

The sample holds a few counts of this clone. The chain employs TRBV19 and TRBJ2-1, with D hard to call. V was clipped by 6 bases and J by 10 bases, with 13 bases between them. CDR3 length equals 12 residues. The germline V gene has CDR1 LNHDA and CDR2 SQIVND (reference sequence). The CDR3 is CASRTSISEQFF. The CDR3 bases are TGTGCCAGTAGGACATCCATCTCCGAGCAGTTCTTC.

The chain recombines TRBV9 with TRBJ2-7; D is perhaps TRBD2 (5 bases). Germline CDR1 SGDLS, CDR2 YYNGEE. Trimming removed 3 bases at V and 4 bases at J, with 11 bases between. CDR3 size: 13 residues. CDR3 loop: CASSGTSDYEQYF. CDR3 nucleotides: TGTGCCAGCAGCGGGACTTCTGATTACGAGCAGTACTTC.

The gene calls are TRBV5-4 and TRBJ2-5; D ambiguous. Germline CDR1 reads SGHNT; CDR2 reads YYREEE (reference sequence). This CDR3 comprises 12 residues. Trimming pared 6 bases from V and 5 bases from J, leaving 11 bases between. CDR3 protein: CASTTIGETQYF. DNA of the CDR3: TGTGCCAGCACCACCATCGGGGAGACCCAGTACTTC.

The chain joins TRBV15 to TRBJ2-7; no clear D. Trimming left V 0 bases short and J 9 bases short, with 21 bases between. This CDR3 is built from 16 residues. Germline assignment: CDR1 LNHNV and CDR2 YYDKDF (reference sequence). The CDR3 DNA sequence: TGTGCCACCAGCAGAGATCGATCCGACGGCCCATCGGGGCAGTACTTC. Translated: CATSRDRSDGPSGQYF.

This clone was seen a few times. The J gene is TRBJ1-1, the V gene TRBV18; 8 positions match TRBD1. The CDR3 extends over 17 amino acids. In germline, CDR1 is KGHSH, CDR2 LQKENI. J gave up 0 bases and V 2 bases, and 8 bases lay outside the gene matches. The CDR3 region is CASSPNLRGPMNTEAFF. The DNA for the CDR3 is TGTGCCAGCTCACCAAATCTCAGGGGGCCCATGAACACTGAAGCTTTCTTT.

The chain couples TRBV25-1 to TRBJ1-2; a possible D gene is TRBD1 (5 bases). CDR1 and CDR2 from the germline V gene are MGHDK and SYGVNS. V lost 8 bases, J lost 1 base, and 14 bases lay in between. This CDR3 is 14 amino acids long. CDR3 in amino acids: CASSLGQGNYGYTF. The CDR3 DNA follows: TGTGCCAGCTCCCTAGGCCAGGGTAACTATGGCTACACCTTC.

The rearrangement links TRBV9 to TRBJ2-3, with 12 bases aligning to TRBD2. The CDR3 extends over 15 amino acids. The V gene end was trimmed by 3 bases and the J gene end by 5 bases; junction bases not matched to a gene: 4. CDR1 and CDR2 from the germline V gene are SGDLS and YYNGEE. The CDR3 nucleotides are TGTGCCAGCAGCGCCGGACTAGCGGGGAGAGATACGCAGTATTTT. It yields the protein CASSAGLAGRDTQYF.

The chain is built from TRBV6-5 and TRBJ1-3, with D tentatively TRBD1 (5 bases). V was clipped by 2 bases and J by 4 bases, with 12 bases between them. CDR3 length: 15 amino acids. Per the germline V gene, CDR1 is MNHEY and CDR2 is SVGAGI. CDR3 sequence reads: CASSYAGGGGNTIYF. The CDR3 DNA reads as TGTGCCAGCAGTTACGCCGGGGGTGGGGGAAACACCATATATTTT.

J is TRBJ1-2 and V is TRBV7-2, with 9 bases aligning to TRBD1. Germline values: CDR1 SGHTA, CDR2 FQGNSA. The CDR3 spans 14 residues. The V segment lost 2 bases and the J segment 7 bases; nucleotides outside the gene matches: 5. In DNA, the CDR3 is TGTGCCAGCAGCTTAATTACAGGGGGCGGTGGCTACACCTTC. Translating gives CASSLITGGGGYTF. Using reference TRBV7-2 and TRBJ1-2 for the parts outside the CDR3, the full variable domain is GAGVSQSPSNKVTEKGKDVELRCDPISGHTALYWYRQSLGQGLEFLIYFQGNSAPDKSGLPSDRFSAERTGGSVSTLTIQRTQQEDSAVYLCASSLITGGGGYTFGSGTRLTVV.

The V call is TRBV5-6, the J call TRBJ2-3, with D tentatively TRBD1 (5 bases). V lost 4 bases to trimming and J lost 3 bases, with 15 bases between them. The germline CDR1 and CDR2 sequences are SGHDT and YYEEEE. This CDR3 has 15 residues. The CDR3 spells CASSTSTVWTDTQYF. The DNA of the CDR3 is TGTGCCAGCAGCACTTCGACAGTGTGGACAGATACGCAGTATTTT.

CDR3 amino acids: CASSPGWRSSYEQYF. CDR3 DNA: TGTGCCAGCAGCCCTGGATGGAGGAGCTCCTACGAGCAGTACTTC. This sequence joins TRBV5-8 and TRBJ2-7; possible D gene TRBD2, 5 bases. Per germline, CDR1 SGHTS and CDR2 YDEGEE. This CDR3 has 15 amino acids. The V and J ends lost 4 bases and 0 bases respectively, with 14 bases between them.

The chain employs TRBV21-1 and TRBJ1-2. TRBV21-1 is deemed a pseudogene. The CDR3 has 14 amino acids. CDR3 loop: CASSKGQGGGGYTF. In DNA form, the CDR3 reads TGTGCCAGCAGCAAAGGTCAGGGCGGGGGTGGCTACACCTTC.

The table lists this clone with a few counts. The CDR3 nucleotides are TGTGCCAGCAGCACTCCCCGGGGCAGGGGGCAGTGGTATGGCTACACCTTC. It encodes CASSTPRGRGQWYGYTF. This chain connects TRBV9 to TRBJ1-2; 8 nucleotides match TRBD1. V lost 4 bases, J lost 5 bases, and 16 bases stayed unmatched. The length of the CDR3 is 17 residues. Germline-derived CDR1 and CDR2 are SGDLS and YYNGEE.

This clone was observed a few times. The chain combines TRBV7-9 with TRBJ2-2, with 9 bases that match TRBD2. Per germline, CDR1 SEHNR and CDR2 FQNEAQ (reference sequence). With 5 bases clipped from V and 8 bases from J, the junction kept 12 bases outside the gene matches. CDR3 length equals 16 residues. The CDR3 is CASSVAGGPVSGELFF. In DNA, the CDR3 is TGTGCCAGCAGCGTCGCGGGGGGGCCAGTTTCTGGGGAGCTGTTTTTT.

The genes are TRBV6-5 and TRBJ2-5; tentative D call: TRBD2 (5 bases). CDR1 MNHEY and CDR2 SVGAGI come from the germline V gene. This CDR3 is built from 16 residues. V shed 0 bases and J shed 5 bases, with 16 bases lying between them. The CDR3, as DNA: TGTGCCAGCAGTTACTCCCGGGGAGCTTCGAGGGAGACCCAGTACTTC. This sequence encodes CASSYSRGASRETQYF.

The rearrangement uses TRBV30 and TRBJ2-5; TRBD2 might be the D (6 bases). Germline V gives CDR1 GTSNPN, CDR2 SVGIG (reference sequence). The CDR3 runs 13 residues. V lost 2 bases and J 6 bases, leaving 13 bases between the germline ends. CDR3 sequence reads: CAWSQAGGKTQYF. In DNA form, the CDR3 reads TGTGCCTGGAGTCAAGCGGGTGGGAAGACCCAGTACTTC.

This clone has more than one count but fewer than ten. The V call is TRBV13, the J call TRBJ2-3; 8 bases are shared with TRBD1. CDR1 and CDR2 from the germline V gene are PRHDT and FYEKMQ (reference sequence). The CDR3 sequence is 14 residues long. The V and J ends lost 5 bases and 3 bases, in that order; junction bases with no gene match: 4. The CDR3 nucleotides read TGTGCCAGCAGCCGACAGGGGCGGACAGATACGCAGTATTTT. Its translation: CASSRQGRTDTQYF.

The chain couples TRBV7-9 to TRBJ1-1; 10 bases map to TRBD1. Per germline, CDR1 SEHNR and CDR2 FQNEAQ (reference sequence). J gave up 1 base and V 5 bases, and 1 base lay outside the gene matches. The CDR3 has 14 amino acids. The CDR3 is CASSRQGANTEAFF. The CDR3 DNA follows: TGTGCCAGCAGCCGACAGGGGGCGAACACTGAAGCTTTCTTT.

The CDR3 protein is CAISESKGLRETQYF. CDR3 sequence (DNA): TGTGCCATCAGTGAGTCAAAGGGGCTCCGAGAGACCCAGTACTTC. J is TRBJ2-5 and V is TRBV10-3; D is perhaps TRBD1 (5 bases). The V end lost 0 bases, the J end lost 4 bases, and 12 bases lay between the germline ends. Per germline, CDR1 ENHRY and CDR2 SYGVKD. The CDR3 loop spans 15 amino acids.

This clone occurred once. The V and J genes are TRBV15 and TRBJ2-5; possible D gene TRBD2, 6 bases. There are 13 residues in the CDR3. The ends were cut back, 6 bases at V and 2 bases at J, with 10 bases in the middle. Germline V gene sequence: CDR1 LNHNV, CDR2 YYDKDF (reference sequence). The CDR3 DNA sequence: TGTGCCACCAGTGCGCGGGATCAAGAGACCCAGTACTTC. Translating gives CATSARDQETQYF.

This clone was recorded a few times. This rearrangement joins TRBV6-4 to TRBJ2-7; 8 bases line up with TRBD1. Germline V gene sequence: CDR1 MRHNA, CDR2 SNTAGT. This CDR3 is built from 14 residues. V dropped 6 bases and J dropped 0; count of bases not matched to a gene: 4. CDR3 nucleotides: TGTGCCAGCAGCCCCGACAGGGGCTCCTACGAGCAGTACTTC. It codes for CASSPDRGSYEQYF.

This chain uses TRBV7-9 with TRBJ2-3; no firm D call. The CDR3 is 13 residues long. V lost 6 bases and J 0 bases, leaving 7 bases between the germline ends. Germline V CDR1 and CDR2: SEHNR, FQNEAQ (reference sequence). CDR3 in DNA: TGTGCCAGCAGTTCTACTAGCACAGATACGCAGTATTTT. Protein product: CASSSTSTDTQYF.

The chain employs TRBV19 and TRBJ2-7, with 8 bases matching TRBD2. The trim removed 5 bases at V and 3 bases at J, leaving 3 bases unmatched. Germline V gives CDR1 LNHDA, CDR2 SQIVND (reference sequence). This CDR3 is built from 13 residues. The CDR3 is CASSVGGDYEQYF. The CDR3 nucleotides read TGTGCCAGTAGTGTCGGGGGGGACTACGAGCAGTACTTC.

V is TRBV6-5 and J is TRBJ2-1; 8 positions agree with TRBD1. With V trimmed by 2 bases and J by 7 bases, 4 bases remained unmatched. CDR3 length equals 14 residues. Germline CDR1 MNHEY, CDR2 SVGAGI. The CDR3 reads CASSYGTGPNEQFF. As DNA, the CDR3 is TGTGCCAGCAGTTACGGGACAGGCCCTAATGAGCAGTTCTTC.